Below, 21 T cell receptor beta chains from the same sample are listed, as sequenced in a study of T cells in Graves' hyperthyroidism and ophthalmopathy. Regions amplified from RNA transcripts were the TCR beta CDR3 regions. First-round RT-PCR targeting the TCR CDR3 was performed with the HTBI primer set. A single record per CDR3 protein comes from TCRdb applying MiXCR to the multiplex PCR reads. The sample lists roughly 740,000 distinct CDR3 sequences, roughly 17% seen once, with under 10% in the top ten. The sample taken for sequencing was blood. Receptor source: a man aged 18 to 29 with Graves' hyperthyroidism.

There are many counts of this clonotype. The V call is TRBV28, the J call TRBJ2-2; 15 bases are shared with TRBD2. CDR3 length: 17 residues. In germline, CDR1 is MDHEN, CDR2 SYDVKM. J lost 2 bases, V lost 7 bases, and 5 bases had no gene match. The chain's CDR3 is CASTGTSGRLNTGELFF. The CDR3 nucleotides read TGTGCCAGCACCGGGACTAGCGGGAGGCTTAACACCGGGGAGCTGTTTTTT.

On this clonotype: Just one base apart from a much larger clone, this may be a read error. V usage is TRBV20-1 and J usage is TRBJ2-7; D is undetermined. The germline V gene encodes CDR1 DFQATT and CDR2 SNEGSKA (reference sequence). This CDR3 has 13 amino acids. The V and J ends lost 3 bases and 1 base respectively, with 10 bases between them. CDR3: CSASKHPSYEQYF. In DNA, the CDR3 is TGCAGTGCTAGCAAGCATCCGTCCTACGAGCAGTACTTC.

A few counts support this clonotype. The chain couples TRBV3-1 to TRBJ2-1, with a weak D call TRBD2 (6 bases). The V gene's germline CDR1 is LGHDT and CDR2 YNNKEL (reference sequence). The CDR3 loop spans 15 amino acids. The V end was cut by 1 base, the J end by 4 bases, with 11 bases between. The CDR3 sequence: CASSQAGVYYNEQFF. CDR3 sequence (DNA): TGTGCCAGCAGCCAAGCGGGAGTATATTACAATGAGCAGTTCTTC.

This rearrangement joins TRBV30 to TRBJ2-5; D remains unclear. The CDR3 contains 12 residues. Looked up from germline, CDR1 is GTSNPN and CDR2 is SVGIG (reference sequence). Trimming left V 0 bases short and J 5 bases short, with 7 bases between. The CDR3 is CAWSVMGETQYF. DNA for the CDR3: TGTGCCTGGAGTGTCATGGGGGAGACCCAGTACTTC.

This clonotype was seen ten or more times. The gene calls are TRBV5-1 and TRBJ2-7; D remains unclear. V was pared by 4 bases and J by 0 bases, with 14 bases between. The germline gives CDR1 SGHRS, CDR2 YFSETQ. CDR3 length: 15 residues. The CDR3 spells CASSGIPGLSYEQYF. Here the CDR3 DNA reads TGCGCCAGCAGCGGAATCCCGGGCCTCTCCTACGAGCAGTACTTC.

The chain carries TRBV28 and TRBJ2-1; weak D call: TRBD2 (5 bases). This CDR3 comprises 15 residues. The germline V and J ends were trimmed by 4 bases and 2 bases, with 12 bases remaining between them. CDR1 is MDHEN and CDR2 is SYDVKM in the germline V gene. The CDR3 loop is CASSSPDSTYNEQFF. CDR3 nucleotide sequence: TGTGCCAGCAGTTCTCCGGACTCTACCTACAATGAGCAGTTCTTC. Drawing the rest from reference TRBV28 and TRBJ2-1, the complete variable domain is DVKVTQSSRYLVKRTGEKVFLECVQDMDHENMFWYRQDPGLGLRLIYFSYDVKMKEKGDIPEGYSVSREKKERFSLILESASTNQTSMYLCASSSPDSTYNEQFFGPGTRLTVL.

This clonotype has a count of ten or more. The genes are TRBV20-1 and TRBJ2-7; 11 positions agree with TRBD2. Germline V gene sequence: CDR1 DFQATT, CDR2 SNEGSKA (reference sequence). The CDR3 is made up of 15 amino acids. Unmatched junction bases numbered 7, after V lost 0 bases and J lost 6 bases. In DNA form, the CDR3 reads TGCAGTGCTAGAGAGTCAACTAGCGGGAGAGGCGAGCAGTACTTC. This encodes CSARESTSGRGEQYF.

The rearrangement joins TRBV4-1 to TRBJ1-2; 8 bases map to TRBD1. CDR3 length equals 15 residues. Trimming took 0 bases from V and 5 from J; bases not matched to a gene: 5. Per germline, CDR1 MGHRA and CDR2 YSYEKL. CDR3 nucleotides: TGCGCCAGCAGCCAAGATCAGGGGGCGGTTTATGGCTACACCTTC. Translation gives CASSQDQGAVYGYTF.

In this sample, this clonotype turned up many times. In DNA, the CDR3 is TGTGCTAGTGGTTTGACGGGGGCGGCGGATACGCAGTATTTT. As protein: CASGLTGAADTQYF. This sequence joins TRBV12-5 and TRBJ2-3; D is possibly TRBD1 or TRBD2 (6 bases each). CDR3 length: 14 residues. CDR1 LGHNT and CDR2 FRNRAP come from the germline V gene. V dropped 2 bases and J dropped 6 bases, with 12 bases sitting between them.

The chain combines TRBV24-1 with TRBJ2-3; 10 bases align to TRBD1. The CDR3 has 16 amino acids. The germline gives CDR1 KGHDR, CDR2 SFDVKD. With 3 bases clipped from V and 4 bases from J, the junction kept 6 bases outside the gene matches. The CDR3 nucleotides read TGTGCCACCAGTGATCCGGGACAGGGGAGTCCAGATACGCAGTATTTT. Translating it yields CATSDPGQGSPDTQYF.

This clonotype occurred a few times. V is TRBV7-3 and J is TRBJ1-1; the match to TRBD1 covers 11 bases. The CDR3 runs 14 residues. CDR1 is SGHTA and CDR2 is FQGTGA in the germline V gene. The V segment lost 5 bases and the J segment 7 bases; nucleotides outside the gene matches: 6. Here the CDR3 reads CASSLTGTGGEAFF. In nucleotides, the CDR3 is TGTGCCAGCAGCCTGACGGGGACAGGGGGTGAAGCTTTCTTT.

This clonotype was detected ten times or more. The chain is built from TRBV30 and TRBJ2-3, with D unresolved. The germline V and J ends were trimmed by 2 bases and 2 bases, with 14 bases remaining between them. Germline V gene lookup returns CDR1 GTSNPN and CDR2 SVGIG (reference sequence). The CDR3 is made up of 15 amino acids. The CDR3 here is CAWSRVFQLTDTQYF. The CDR3, as DNA: TGTGCCTGGAGTCGGGTTTTTCAGCTCACAGATACGCAGTATTTT.

This clonotype was seen a handful of times. J is TRBJ2-1 and V is TRBV7-3; tentatively, D is TRBD1 (7 bases). Germline CDR1 SGHTA, CDR2 FQGTGA. The length of the CDR3 is 15 residues. V was clipped by 1 base and J by 5 bases, with 12 bases between them. The CDR3 reads CASSLRQGGHNEQFF. In nucleotides, the CDR3 is TGTGCCAGCAGCTTAAGGCAGGGGGGACACAATGAGCAGTTCTTC.

This clonotype was seen repeatedly, ten times or more. CDR3 nucleotides: TGTGCCAGCAGTTCCGGCCGAATCTATGGCTACACCTTC. As protein: CASSSGRIYGYTF. The rearrangement joins TRBV28 to TRBJ1-2; D is ambiguous. Trimming shortened V by 4 bases and J by 4 bases, and 10 bases separated the two germline ends. CDR1 is MDHEN and CDR2 is SYDVKM in the germline V gene. The CDR3 contains 13 residues.

This clonotype was picked up many times. The rearrangement joins TRBV5-1 to TRBJ2-7; tentative D call: TRBD2 (5 bases). The ends were cut back, 4 bases at V and 6 bases at J, with 11 bases in the middle. Germline-derived CDR1 and CDR2 are SGHRS and YFSETQ. The CDR3 is 12 amino acids. The CDR3 sequence: CASSTTSSEQYF. CDR3 DNA: TGCGCCAGCAGCACCACTAGTAGCGAGCAGTACTTC.

This clonotype was recorded at least ten times. The gene calls are TRBV15 and TRBJ2-5; D is unresolved. V was clipped by 1 base and J by 5 bases, with 8 bases between them. This CDR3 has 13 amino acids. CDR1 is LNHNV, CDR2 YYDKDF, per germline (reference sequence). The CDR3 loop is CATSRAYLETQYF. The CDR3 DNA follows: TGTGCCACCAGCAGAGCCTACTTGGAGACCCAGTACTTC.

The V call is TRBV12-3 or TRBV12-4, the J call TRBJ1-2; 7 nucleotides match TRBD1. The ends lost 8 bases at V and 5 bases at J; junction bases unmatched: 14. This CDR3 is built from 15 residues. Here the CDR3 reads CASSPRDSGLYGYTF. The CDR3, as DNA: TGTGCCAGCTCCCCCCGGGACAGTGGGCTTTATGGCTACACCTTC.

Comment on this clonotype: A much larger clone differs from this one at a single base, so this may be a read error. The V gene is TRBV20-1, the J gene TRBJ1-1; 9 nucleotides line up with TRBD1. CDR1 DFQATT and CDR2 SNEGSKA come from the germline V gene (reference sequence). After removal of 1 base from V and 4 bases from J, the junction contained 13 bases not matched to a gene. The CDR3 loop spans 17 amino acids. The CDR3: CSARGDRGVMRSTEAFF. The CDR3 nucleotides read TGCAGTGCTAGAGGAGACAGGGGGGTCATGCGGAGCACTGAAGCTTTCTTT.

J is TRBJ2-7 and V is TRBV30; D gene ambiguous. The CDR3 has 13 residues. CDR1 and CDR2 from the germline V gene are GTSNPN and SVGIG (reference sequence). The V and J ends lost 0 bases and 3 bases respectively, with 9 bases between them. This CDR3 is CAWSVVVNYEQYF. The CDR3 DNA reads TGTGCCTGGAGTGTAGTGGTAAACTACGAGCAGTACTTC.

This clonotype was found a few times. The chain joins TRBV29-1 to TRBJ2-3; 11 bases are shared with TRBD2. Unmatched junction bases numbered 14, after V lost 7 bases and J lost 2 bases. The CDR3 extends over 17 amino acids. Germline CDR1 is SQVTM and CDR2 is ANQGSEA. The CDR3 region is CSARGASGRTYTDTQYF. For the CDR3, the DNA is TGCAGCGCCAGGGGGGCTAGCGGGAGGACATACACAGATACGCAGTATTTT.

Ten or more counts support this clonotype. The chain joins TRBV7-8 to TRBJ2-7; 10 nucleotides align to TRBD2. The CDR3 sequence is 15 residues long. CDR1 and CDR2 from the germline V gene are SGHVS and FQNEAQ. V lost 2 bases, J lost 4 bases, and 5 bases stayed unmatched. The CDR3 sequence is CASSLMLAGEYEQYF. CDR3 sequence (DNA): TGTGCCAGCAGCTTAATGCTAGCGGGAGAATACGAGCAGTACTTC. Supplemented by reference TRBV7-8 and TRBJ2-7, the full variable domain reads GAGVSQSPRYKVAKRGQDVALRCDPISGHVSLFWYQQALGQGPEFLTYFQNEAQLDKSGLPSDRFFAERPEGSVSTLKIQRTQQEDSAVYLCASSLMLAGEYEQYFGPGTRLTVT.